The 15 T cell receptor beta chains below were found in one sample sequenced in a study of T cells in Graves' hyperthyroidism and ophthalmopathy. TCR beta CDR3 regions were amplified from RNA. With the HTBI primer set, the TCR CDR3 went through a first round of RT-PCR. TCRdb passed the multiplex PCR reads through MiXCR, listing each CDR3 protein once. The table lists approximately 400,000 distinct CDR3 sequences, about 13% of them singletons. Sequencing was done on a sample of blood. All receptors derive from a man aged 25 to 45 with Graves' hyperthyroidism that later progressed to Graves' ophthalmopathy.

This clonotype was recorded many times. V gene TRBV5-1 combines with J gene TRBJ2-1; maybe TRBD1 (5 bases). V dropped 5 bases and J dropped 2 bases, with 17 bases sitting between them. The germline V gene encodes CDR1 SGHRS and CDR2 YFSETQ. This CDR3 spans 16 amino acids. The CDR3 DNA sequence: TGCGCCAGCAGGCTGAGACGCCAGGGTCCCTACAATGAGCAGTTCTTC. Protein product: CASRLRRQGPYNEQFF.

The table lists this clonotype with many counts. The chain joins TRBV12-3 or TRBV12-4 to TRBJ1-1; no reliable D call. This CDR3 has 14 amino acids. Trimming stripped 2 bases from V and 5 bases from J, with 12 bases between. CDR3 protein: CASSLRGRRTEAFF. Here the CDR3 DNA reads TGTGCCAGCAGTTTACGAGGCAGAAGGACTGAAGCTTTCTTT.

This clonotype occurred a few times. V gene TRBV12-3 or TRBV12-4 combines with J gene TRBJ1-6; 7 nucleotides line up with TRBD1. After removal of 10 bases from V and 9 bases from J, the junction contained 9 bases not matched to a gene. The CDR3 spans 13 residues. CDR3 protein: CATSLAGGSPLHF. The CDR3 DNA sequence: TGTGCCACCTCTCTGGCAGGGGGTTCACCCCTCCACTTT.

This clonotype was observed at least ten times. The chain is built from TRBV28 and TRBJ1-6; 9 bases fit TRBD1. The CDR3 has 15 residues. The germline V gene has CDR1 MDHEN and CDR2 SYDVKM. The V segment lost 3 bases and the J segment 7 bases; nucleotides outside the gene matches: 4. The CDR3 DNA reads TGTGCCAGCAGTTTTACGGGACAGGGAAATTCACCCCTCCACTTT. Its translation: CASSFTGQGNSPLHF.

This clonotype has a count of ten or more. V is TRBV5-1 and J is TRBJ1-1, with D hard to call. CDR3 length equals 15 residues. Trimming took 4 bases from V and 1 from J, leaving 14 bases between them. Germline V lookup: CDR1 SGHRS, CDR2 YFSETQ. For the CDR3, the DNA is TGCGCCAGCAGCCCCTGGAGGGATGAGAACACTGAAGCTTTCTTT. Translating it yields CASSPWRDENTEAFF.

This clonotype was counted at least ten times. This chain uses TRBV3-1 with TRBJ2-3; 7 positions agree with TRBD2. V gave up 0 bases and J gave up 2 bases; unmatched junction bases: 8. The CDR3 loop spans 17 amino acids. CDR1 and CDR2 from the germline V gene are LGHDT and YNNKEL (reference sequence). The CDR3 protein is CASSQDWSGATTDTQYF. The CDR3 DNA reads as TGTGCCAGCAGCCAAGATTGGAGCGGGGCGACCACAGATACGCAGTATTTT.

The CDR3 region has the DNA TGTGCCAGCAGCTTAGTAGGCAGCGACTACGAGCAGTACTTC. As protein: CASSLVGSDYEQYF. J is TRBJ2-7 and V is TRBV7-9; D call uncertain. The CDR3 length is 14 residues. Trimming left V 1 base short and J 3 bases short, with 10 bases between. The V gene's germline CDR1 is SEHNR and CDR2 FQNEAQ (reference sequence).

This clonotype was counted many times. The V gene is TRBV20-1, the J gene TRBJ2-7; D unclear. The CDR3 runs 13 residues. The V gene lost 1 base and the J gene lost 0 bases, with 7 bases spanning the gap. Germline assignment: CDR1 DFQATT and CDR2 SNEGSKA (reference sequence). CDR3 sequence (DNA): TGCAGTGCTAGAGGCAGCAGCTCCTACGAGCAGTACTTC. It yields the protein CSARGSSSYEQYF.

This clonotype was picked up a small number of times. The chain uses TRBV6-1 and TRBJ1-1, with D tentatively TRBD1 (5 bases). Germline V CDR1 and CDR2: MNHNS, SASEGT. With 3 bases removed from V and 6 bases from J, the gap between germline ends came to 11 bases. The CDR3 sequence is 13 residues long. The CDR3 DNA reads as TGTGCCAGCAGTGACAGAAGGGGTGCTGAAGCTTTCTTT. Its translation is CASSDRRGAEAFF.

This clonotype has a count of ten or more. The genes are TRBV6-5 and TRBJ1-6; maybe TRBD1 (5 bases). Germline V gives CDR1 MNHEY, CDR2 SVGAGI. This CDR3 has 15 amino acids. The V and J ends lost 0 bases and 7 bases respectively, with 10 bases between them. Here the CDR3 reads CASSYSTQGNSPLHF. In DNA, the CDR3 is TGTGCCAGCAGTTACTCGACTCAGGGAAATTCACCCCTCCACTTT.

The chain is built from TRBV4-1 and TRBJ1-4; no definite D call. This CDR3 is 14 amino acids long. V lost 4 bases, J lost 5 bases, and 11 bases lay in between. Germline values: CDR1 MGHRA, CDR2 YSYEKL. In DNA, the CDR3 is TGCGCCAGCAGCCCCGTTCAGCTGAATGAAAAACTGTTTTTT. The encoded protein is CASSPVQLNEKLFF.

In its sample, this clonotype was seen many times. This sequence joins TRBV6-1 and TRBJ1-1; the match to TRBD1 covers 7 bases. Germline-derived CDR1 and CDR2 are MNHNS and SASEGT. The V and J ends lost 6 bases and 5 bases, in that order; junction bases with no gene match: 3. The CDR3 spans 12 residues. CDR3 in DNA: TGTGCCAGCAGGGCAGGGGGAACTGAAGCTTTCTTT. It encodes CASRAGGTEAFF.

This chain joins TRBV10-2 and TRBJ2-7; weak D call: TRBD2 (5 bases). The germline V gene has CDR1 WSHSY and CDR2 SAAADI. V was shortened by 6 bases and J by 1 base, with 10 bases between the two germline ends. This CDR3 contains 13 residues. For the CDR3, the DNA is TGCGCCAGCAGGGGCAGGACTTCCTACGAGCAGTACTTC. This translates into CASRGRTSYEQYF.

This clonotype was observed many times. The chain recombines TRBV7-2 with TRBJ1-2; tentatively, D is TRBD1 (5 bases). V was trimmed by 1 base and J by 3 bases, leaving 12 bases between them. Per germline, CDR1 SGHTA and CDR2 FQGNSA. CDR3 length equals 15 residues. The CDR3 DNA sequence: TGTGCCAGCAGCTTAGGGCAGGGCAGGCACTATGGCTACACCTTC. It codes for CASSLGQGRHYGYTF.

This chain joins TRBV20-1 and TRBJ1-6, with 8 bases that match TRBD1. In germline, CDR1 is DFQATT, CDR2 SNEGSKA (reference sequence). The CDR3 sequence is 16 residues long. Trimming removed 0 bases from V and 8 bases from J; junction bases left unmatched: 9. The CDR3, as DNA: TGCAGTGCTAGAGATCCGAGGCAGGGGGCTTATTCACCCCTCCACTTT. Protein: CSARDPRQGAYSPLHF.